These 9 T cell receptor beta chains originate from one sample sequenced in a study of cytomegalovirus exposure and HLA in healthy donors. Primers for the PCR totalled 60 Vbeta and 13 Jbeta. Assay used: immunoSEQ multiplex PCR; TCRdb lists only in-frame clones, some missing. Of 120,000 or so clones detected, about 16% appear once; the ten largest clones hold 1.9%. The source material was PBMCs. These receptors were taken from a woman aged 18-29 years in good health and CMV-seronegative.

The chain recombines TRBV29-1 with TRBJ2-3; 9 positions agree with TRBD2. CDR3 length: 15 amino acids. Trimming at V came to 4 bases and at J to 3 bases, leaving 8 bases not matched to a gene. Germline V gene lookup returns CDR1 SQVTM and CDR2 ANQGSEA. The CDR3 sequence is CSVGATAGGTDTQYF. The CDR3 nucleotides read TGCAGCGTTGGCGCTACAGCGGGAGGAACAGATACGCAGTATTTT.

This clone was seen more than once but under ten times. V and J are TRBV7-3 and TRBJ1-1; D call uncertain. The CDR3 loop spans 13 amino acids. Germline CDR1 SGHTA, CDR2 FQGTGA. Trimming pared 5 bases from V and 0 bases from J, leaving 7 bases between. The CDR3 DNA sequence: TGTGCCAGCAGCCTAGATATGAACACTGAAGCTTTCTTT. This codes for CASSLDMNTEAFF. Looking up the rest from reference TRBV7-3 and TRBJ1-1 gives the full variable domain: GAGVSQTPSNKVTEKGKYVELRCDPISGHTALYWYRQSLGQGPEFLIYFQGTGAADDSGLPNDRFFAVRPEGSVSTLKIQRTERGDSAVYLCASSLDMNTEAFFGQGTRLTVV.

J is TRBJ2-1 and V is TRBV4-3; the match to TRBD2 covers 10 bases. Germline V gene sequence: CDR1 LGHNA, CDR2 YSLEER. J gave up 6 bases and V 3 bases, and 8 bases lay outside the gene matches. The CDR3 covers 16 residues. The CDR3 protein is CASSQSLAGGSNEQFF. DNA for the CDR3: TGCGCCAGCAGCCAGTCTTTAGCGGGGGGCTCCAATGAGCAGTTCTTC.

This chain connects TRBV4-3 to TRBJ2-2, with 10 bases lining up with TRBD2. Germline V gene data show CDR1 as LGHNA and CDR2 as YSLEER. V lost 0 bases, J lost 0 bases, and 4 bases stayed unmatched. The CDR3 covers 18 residues. The CDR3 sequence is CASSQEGLAATNTGELFF. In nucleotides, the CDR3 is TGCGCCAGCAGCCAAGAAGGACTAGCGGCGACGAACACCGGGGAGCTGTTTTTT.

As for this clone: Other DNA sequences in the same sample also yield this CDR3. This sequence joins TRBV30 and TRBJ1-5; the match to TRBD1 covers 7 bases. Germline V CDR1 and CDR2: GTSNPN, SVGIG (reference sequence). V lost 3 bases, J lost 5 bases, and 4 bases stayed unmatched. This CDR3 is 13 amino acids long. CDR3 amino acids: CAWRKGADQPQHF. CDR3 nucleotide sequence: TGTGCCTGGAGGAAGGGGGCCGATCAGCCCCAGCATTTT.

This clone was seen a few times. This chain joins TRBV6-5 and TRBJ2-7; D is possibly TRBD1 (5 bases). Trimming took 6 bases from V and 2 from J, leaving 14 bases between them. This CDR3 contains 14 residues. Germline CDR1 is MNHEY and CDR2 is SVGAGI. CDR3 amino acids: CASSPSWGPYEQYF. CDR3 in DNA: TGTGCCAGCAGCCCCTCGTGGGGCCCCTACGAGCAGTACTTC.

The genes are TRBV25-1 and TRBJ1-3, with D uncertain. The CDR3 has 14 residues. Germline CDR1 MGHDK, CDR2 SYGVNS. V lost 6 bases and J 3 bases, leaving 12 bases between the germline ends. CDR3 in amino acids: CASSPPGIGNTIYF. CDR3 DNA sequence: TGTGCCAGCAGCCCCCCGGGTATTGGAAACACCATATATTTT. The full variable domain, rest sourced from reference TRBV25-1 and TRBJ1-3, is EADIYQTPRYLVIGTGKKITLECSQTMGHDKMYWYQQDPGMELHLIHYSYGVNSTEKGDLSSESTVSRIRTEHFPLTLESARPSHTSQYLCASSPPGIGNTIYFGEGSWLTVV.

The chain has TRBV5-4 and TRBJ1-4, with 8 bases that match TRBD1. V lost 4 bases and J lost 12; bases outside the gene matches: 11. The CDR3 is made up of 14 amino acids. CDR1 is SGHNT and CDR2 is YYREEE in the germline V gene (reference sequence). CDR3 sequence reads: CASSEGQVLGELFF. The CDR3, as DNA: TGTGCCAGCAGCGAGGGACAGGTACTGGGAGAACTGTTTTTT.

The V call is TRBV7-9, the J call TRBJ2-2; possible D gene TRBD2, 6 bases. Per germline, CDR1 SEHNR and CDR2 FQNEAQ (reference sequence). This CDR3 is 16 amino acids long. V dropped 5 bases and J dropped 8 bases, with 21 bases sitting between them. This CDR3 reads CASSHSPGTALGELFF. The CDR3 bases are TGTGCCAGCAGCCATTCACCGGGGACTGCCCTAGGGGAGCTGTTTTTT.